Listed below are T cell receptor beta chains from one sample, sequenced in a study of blood T cells in healthy people across ages. TCRdb itself ran the 5' RACE reads through MiXCR, one entry per CDR3 protein. Of about 510,000 distinct CDR3 sequences in the sample, around a quarter were seen once. The same data also went into a second study, on T cells of mothers and their children.

Material for sequencing was blood. The source of these receptors is a boy aged 2-9 years in good health. CDR3s include the opening cysteine and the closing phenylalanine or tryptophan. A D gene is named only where the DNA matches it firmly. For some rows the clone size is stated as once, few or many, or as a class when expanded; others skip it.

J	D	size	V	CDR3	DNA
TRBJ2-5	TRBD2	.	TRBV5-1	CASSLPSGGTGETQYF	TGCGCCAGCAGCTTACCTAGCGGGGGAACCGGAGAGACCCAGTACTTC
TRBJ2-5	TRBD2	.	TRBV5-1	CASSSASGLVRETQYF	TGCGCCAGCAGCTCGGCTAGCGGTTTAGTGAGGGAGACCCAGTACTTC
TRBJ2-5	.	.	TRBV5-1	CASSPEGPHAETQYF	TGCGCCAGCAGCCCCGAGGGACCCCATGCAGAGACCCAGTACTTC
TRBJ1-2	.	.	TRBV10-3	CAISEDSDYGYTF	TGTGCCATCAGTGAAGACTCAGACTATGGCTACACCTTC
TRBJ1-4	TRBD1	.	TRBV7-8	CASSLDLSGTGNEKLFF	TGTGCCAGCAGCTTGGATCTTTCCGGGACAGGGAATGAAAAACTGTTTTTT
TRBJ1-2	.	.	TRBV18	CASSPRDTYNYGHTF	TGTGCCAGCTCACCTAGGGACACCTATAACTATGGCCACACCTTC
TRBJ1-2	.	.	TRBV3-1	CASSQAKDSYSMHYGYTF	TGTGCCAGCAGCCAAGCAAAGGACAGTTACTCCATGCACTATGGCTACACCTTC
TRBJ2-4	.	few	TRBV29-1	CSVYPVAKNIQYF	TGCAGCGTTTACCCGGTGGCCAAAAACATTCAGTACTTC
TRBJ2-4	TRBD1	.	TRBV12-3/TRBV12-4	CASSSTGGNIQYF	TGTGCCAGCAGTTCAACAGGGGGGAACATTCAGTACTTC
TRBJ2-3	TRBD2	.	TRBV9	CASAASGNTDTQYF	TGTGCCAGCGCAGCTAGCGGGAACACAGATACGCAGTATTTT
TRBJ2-7	.	.	TRBV3-1	CASSQGSVPSYEQYF	TGTGCCAGCAGCCAAGGTTCGGTCCCTTCCTACGAGCAGTACTTC
TRBJ2-1	.	.	TRBV25-1	CASSAGLVNEQFF	TGTGCCAGCAGTGCCGGACTGGTGAATGAGCAGTTCTTC
TRBJ2-7	TRBD1	few	TRBV7-9	CASSPVRGQGSYEQYF	TGTGCCAGCAGCCCCGTAAGGGGGCAAGGATCCTACGAGCAGTACTTC
TRBJ2-7	.	many	TRBV4-2	CASSQDLASDEQYF	TGTGCCAGCAGCCAAGATCTGGCGTCGGACGAGCAGTACTTC
TRBJ1-2	TRBD1	.	TRBV24-1	CATRIDREDGYTF	TGTGCCACCAGGATTGACAGGGAGGATGGCTACACCTTC
TRBJ2-3	TRBD2	once	TRBV14	CASSPQRGGYSTDTQYF	TGTGCCAGCAGCCCCCAGCGGGGGGGCTATAGCACAGATACGCAGTATTTT
TRBJ1-2	TRBD1	.	TRBV3-1	CASSNHRGTNYGYTF	TGTGCCAGCAGCAACCACAGGGGGACTAACTATGGCTACACCTTC
TRBJ2-2	.	few	TRBV6-6	CASSYSKQANTGELFF	TGTGCCAGTAGTTACTCGAAGCAGGCGAACACCGGGGAGCTGTTTTTT
TRBJ1-1	.	few	TRBV29-1	CSAGLRRETVRGTEAFF	TGCAGCGCTGGGCTGAGGCGGGAGACCGTGAGGGGCACTGAAGCTTTCTTT
TRBJ2-7	.	.	TRBV7-9	CASSFHGEEQYF	TGTGCCAGCAGCTTCCACGGAGAGGAGCAGTACTTC
TRBJ1-2	.	.	TRBV12-3/TRBV12-4	CASSQDFYGYTF	TGTGCCAGCAGTCAAGACTTCTATGGCTACACCTTC
TRBJ2-1	.	few	TRBV4-2	CASSQDTSTGGYNEQFF	TGTGCCAGCAGCCAAGATACGTCCACGGGCGGTTACAATGAGCAGTTCTTC
TRBJ1-2	.	few	TRBV9	CASSTVEYGDGYTF	TGTGCCAGCAGCACGGTGGAGTACGGCGATGGCTACACCTTC
TRBJ2-3	.	.	TRBV19	CASSIGQSSTDTQYF	TGTGCCAGTAGTATTGGCCAGTCTAGCACAGATACGCAGTATTTT
TRBJ2-6	.	.	TRBV7-3	CASSLSRGSGANVLTF	TGTGCCAGCAGCTTAAGCCGGGGCTCTGGGGCCAACGTCCTGACTTTC
TRBJ1-1	.	.	TRBV27	CASSLSFRGNTEAFF	TGTGCCAGCAGTTTGTCTTTCAGGGGAAACACTGAAGCTTTCTTT
TRBJ2-1	.	.	TRBV18	CASSPQGVEQFF	TGTGCCAGCTCACCACAGGGAGTCGAGCAGTTCTTC
TRBJ1-1	TRBD1	few	TRBV6-1	CASRHRTGGVGHTEAFF	TGTGCCAGCAGACACCGGACAGGGGGCGTAGGACACACTGAAGCTTTCTTT
TRBJ2-1	.	few	TRBV5-1	CASSLQQGNEQFF	TGCGCCAGCAGCTTGCAACAGGGCAATGAGCAGTTCTTC
TRBJ2-7	.	few	TRBV19	CASGGTAGEQYF	TGTGCCAGTGGGGGGACGGCGGGAGAGCAGTACTTC
TRBJ2-2	TRBD1	once	TRBV29-1	CSGDRAGTGELFF	TGCAGCGGGGACAGGGCTGGCACCGGGGAGCTGTTTTTT
TRBJ2-4	TRBD2	.	TRBV20-1	CSASLAGTLAKNIQYF	TGCAGTGCAAGTTTAGCGGGGACACTAGCCAAAAACATTCAGTACTTC
TRBJ2-7	.	.	TRBV11-2	CASSPITAGSEGAGF	TGTGCCAGCAGCCCCATTACAGCGGGATCGGAGGGGGCGGGCTTC
TRBJ1-5	TRBD1	.	TRBV27	CASSHGQGGDQPQHF	TGTGCCAGCAGCCACGGACAGGGAGGGGATCAGCCCCAGCATTTT
TRBJ2-5	.	few	TRBV12-3/TRBV12-4	CASSPGWVEQETQYF	TGTGCCAGCAGTCCCGGGTGGGTGGAGCAAGAGACCCAGTACTTC
TRBJ2-1	.	few	TRBV6-5	CASSYSIISGTYNEQFF	TGTGCCAGCAGTTACTCTATCATTAGCGGTACCTACAATGAGCAGTTCTTC
TRBJ1-2	.	.	TRBV20-1	CSAQRNYGYTF	TGCAGTGCTCAGAGAAACTATGGCTACACCTTC
TRBJ2-4	.	many	TRBV7-2	CASSLGTEISIQYF	TGTGCCAGCAGCTTAGGGACGGAAATTAGCATTCAGTACTTC
TRBJ2-6	.	.	TRBV18	CASSPAPSGANVLTF	TGTGCCAGCTCACCTGCCCCTTCTGGGGCCAACGTCCTGACTTTC
TRBJ2-5	TRBD2	.	TRBV29-1	CSATGGFQETQYF	TGCAGCGCAACGGGGGGATTCCAAGAGACCCAGTACTTC
TRBJ2-7	TRBD1	few	TRBV12-3/TRBV12-4	CASTSSGTGTEQYF	TGTGCCAGCACGTCATCCGGGACAGGGACCGAGCAGTACTTC
TRBJ1-1	TRBD1	few	TRBV5-1	CASSEGQGNTEAFF	TGCGCCAGCAGCGAGGGACAGGGGAACACTGAAGCTTTCTTT
TRBJ1-2	TRBD1	.	TRBV28	CASSPGQGAWYGYTF	TGTGCCAGCAGTCCGGGACAGGGGGCATGGTATGGCTACACCTTC
TRBJ2-2	.	.	TRBV7-3	CASSHSKNRVGTGELFF	TGTGCCAGCAGCCATTCCAAAAACAGGGTCGGCACCGGGGAGCTGTTTTTT
TRBJ2-1	.	few	TRBV5-1	CASSLTQRVFNEQFF	TGCGCCAGCAGCTTGACACAGCGAGTATTCAATGAGCAGTTCTTC
TRBJ1-3	.	.	TRBV5-1	CASSLGGRNTIYF	TGCGCCAGCAGCTTGGGGGGGCGAAACACCATATATTTT
TRBJ2-2	.	many	TRBV29-1	CSARGAGELFF	TGCAGCGCCCGAGGGGCCGGGGAGCTGTTTTTT
TRBJ2-1	.	.	TRBV12-3/TRBV12-4	CASSFISNNEQFF	TGTGCCAGCAGTTTTATCAGCAACAATGAGCAGTTCTTC